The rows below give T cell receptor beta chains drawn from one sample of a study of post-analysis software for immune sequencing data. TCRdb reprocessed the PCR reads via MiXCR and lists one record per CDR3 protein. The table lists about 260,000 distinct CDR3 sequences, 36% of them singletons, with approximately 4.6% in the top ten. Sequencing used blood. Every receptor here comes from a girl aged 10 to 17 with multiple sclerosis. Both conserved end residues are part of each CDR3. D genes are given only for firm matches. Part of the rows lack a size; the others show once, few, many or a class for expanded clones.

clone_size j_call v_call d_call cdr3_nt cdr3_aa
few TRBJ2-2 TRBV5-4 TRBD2 TGTGCCAGCAGCAAGACTAGCGGGGGAGGGAACACCGGGGAGCTGTTTTTT CASSKTSGGGNTGELFF
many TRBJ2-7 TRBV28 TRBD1 TGTGCCAGCAGTTACGGCCCCGTTAGGGACAGGGGGCAGAACGAGCAGTACTTC CASSYGPVRDRGQNEQYF
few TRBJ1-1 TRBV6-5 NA TGTGCCAGCAGTTACCACGGGACCGAGAACACTGAAGCTTTCTTT CASSYHGTENTEAFF
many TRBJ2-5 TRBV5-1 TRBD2 TGCGCCAGCAGCCCCCTCGGGGGGTACTTAACAGAGACCCAGTACTTC CASSPLGGYLTETQYF
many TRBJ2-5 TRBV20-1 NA TGCAGTGCTAGTCGGGACAACCAAGAGACCCAGTACTTC CSASRDNQETQYF
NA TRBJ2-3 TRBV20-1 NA TGCAGTGCTAAGCCGGCAGGCGGAGATACGCAGTATTTT CSAKPAGGDTQYF
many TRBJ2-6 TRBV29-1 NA TGCAGCCCTCTCTTTACTTCGCCAAAGTCGGGATCCTCTGGGGCCAACGTCCTGACTTTC CSPLFTSPKSGSSGANVLTF
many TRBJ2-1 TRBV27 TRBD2 TGTGCCAGCACCTATTCGACTAGCCTCAATGAGCAGTTCTTC CASTYSTSLNEQFF
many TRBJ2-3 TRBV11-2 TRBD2 TGTGCCAGCAGCTTAACCCGACTAGCGGGGATGATAGATACGCAGTATTTT CASSLTRLAGMIDTQYF
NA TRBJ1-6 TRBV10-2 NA TGCGCCAGCAGTGAGAGGGCAGCCTATAATTCACCCCTCCACTTT CASSERAAYNSPLHF
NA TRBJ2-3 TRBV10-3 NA TGTGCCATCAGTGAGTCGAGCCCCCACACAGATACGCAGTATTTT CAISESSPHTDTQYF
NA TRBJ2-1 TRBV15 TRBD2 TGTGCCACCAGCCCTTCTGGCGGGAGTGTATATGAGCAGTTCTTC CATSPSGGSVYEQFF
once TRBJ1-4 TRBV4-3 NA TGCGCCAGCAGCCGGAGGGGGGAGGCTAATGAAAAACTGTTTTTT CASSRRGEANEKLFF
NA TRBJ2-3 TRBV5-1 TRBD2 TGCGCCAACTACCGCCTAGCGGGAAGTGCAGATACGCAGTATTTT CANYRLAGSADTQYF
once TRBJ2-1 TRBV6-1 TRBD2 TGTGCCAGCAGGGCAAGCGGGGGGTTCAAAAATGAGCAGTTCTTC CASRASGGFKNEQFF
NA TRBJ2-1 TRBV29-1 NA TGCAGCGTTGGTAACAGATCCTACAATGAGCAGTTCTTC CSVGNRSYNEQFF
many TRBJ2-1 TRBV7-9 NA TGTGCCAGCAGCCCCGGGTCTGGACAGAACTACAATGAGCAGTTCTTC CASSPGSGQNYNEQFF
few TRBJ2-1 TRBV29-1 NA TGCAGCGTTGGGACGGTCACCTACAATGAGCGGTTCTTC CSVGTVTYNERFF
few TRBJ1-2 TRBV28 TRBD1 TGTGCCAGCAGTCCTCAGACAGGGAACTATGGCTACACCTTC CASSPQTGNYGYTF
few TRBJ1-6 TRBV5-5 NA TGTGCCAGCAGGAACGTACAGGATTATAATTCACCCCTCCACTTT CASRNVQDYNSPLHF
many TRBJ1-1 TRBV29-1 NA TGCAGCGTTGGGGACACCTTGGGAGGCACTGAAGCTTTCTTT CSVGDTLGGTEAFF
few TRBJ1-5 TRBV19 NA TGTGCCAGTAAGGGCAGGGGAGGATATGGCAATCAGCCCCAGCATTTT CASKGRGGYGNQPQHF
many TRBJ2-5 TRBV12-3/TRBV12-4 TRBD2 TGTGCCAGCAGTGCGGGACTAGCGGTAAACCAAGAGACCCAGTACTTC CASSAGLAVNQETQYF
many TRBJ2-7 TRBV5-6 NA TGTGCCAGCAGCGCATGGTTTTCAGGGCTCTACGAGCAGTACTTC CASSAWFSGLYEQYF
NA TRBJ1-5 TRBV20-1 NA TGCAGTGCTAGCCGGGGCGTAGGCAATCAGCCCCAGCATTTT CSASRGVGNQPQHF
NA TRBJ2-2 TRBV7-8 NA TGTGCCAGCAGCTTAAATCGGGGTCGGAACACCGGGGAGCCGTTTTTT CASSLNRGRNTGEPFF
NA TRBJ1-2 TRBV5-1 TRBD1 TGCGCCAGCAGCTCGGGACAGGTATCTAACTATGGCTACACCTTC CASSSGQVSNYGYTF
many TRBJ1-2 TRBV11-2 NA TGTGCCAGCAGCTTAACAGAAGGGAAGTATGGCTACACCTTC CASSLTEGKYGYTF
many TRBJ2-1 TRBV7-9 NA TGTGCCAGCAGACAGGGTTCCGACAATGAGCAGTTCTTC CASRQGSDNEQFF
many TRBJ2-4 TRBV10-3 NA TGTGCCATCAGTGCGGACCCCTCGGGAAACATTCAGTACTTC CAISADPSGNIQYF
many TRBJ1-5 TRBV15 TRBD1 TGTGCCACCCAAGCATCCGGGACAGACTATAGCAATCAGCCCCAGCATTTT CATQASGTDYSNQPQHF
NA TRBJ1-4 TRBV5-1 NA TGCGCCAGCAGCTTCGAGGGAGGTGAAAAACTGTTTTTT CASSFEGGEKLFF
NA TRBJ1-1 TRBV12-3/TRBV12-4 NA TGTGCCAGCAGCATTAAAGGGGGCACTGAAGCTTTCTTT CASSIKGGTEAFF
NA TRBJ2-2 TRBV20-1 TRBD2 TGCAGTGCTAGAACCGGGAGGGGGACCGGGGAGCTGTTTTTT CSARTGRGTGELFF
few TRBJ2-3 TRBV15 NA TGTGCCACCAGCAGAGAGGCGGGGGCATCAGATACGCAGTATTTT CATSREAGASDTQYF
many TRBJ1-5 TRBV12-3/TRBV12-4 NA TGTGCCAGCAGTTCAGGGAGAGACAATCAGCCCCAGCATTTT CASSSGRDNQPQHF
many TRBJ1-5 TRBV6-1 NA TGTGCCAGCCACAAAGGGGAGTTCCAGGGACAGCCCCAGCATTTT CASHKGEFQGQPQHF
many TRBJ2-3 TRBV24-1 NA TGTGCCACCAGTGATTTCGCAGGACTAAGCACAGATACGCAGTATTTT CATSDFAGLSTDTQYF
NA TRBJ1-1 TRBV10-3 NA TGTGCCATCAGCCAGGATTCCGGAGACACTGAAGCTTTCTTT CAISQDSGDTEAFF
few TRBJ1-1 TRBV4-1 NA TGCGCCAGCAGCCAAGTGGCACCATACACTGAAGCTTTCTTT CASSQVAPYTEAFF
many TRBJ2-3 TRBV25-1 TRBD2 TGTGCCAGCAGTGGGACTAGCGGGGGGGCCGGCGCAGATACGCAGTATTTT CASSGTSGGAGADTQYF
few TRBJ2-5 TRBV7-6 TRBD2 TGTGCCAGCAGCTTAGCCCCACGGGAGGGAGAGACCCAGTACTTC CASSLAPREGETQYF